This TCR beta chain was identified in a study of T cell changes during pregnancy in multiple sclerosis. This clone was found a few times. TCRdb's copy holds only in-frame clones and misses some; the assay was immunoSEQ multiplex PCR. This table has about 50,000 clones, more than 85% appearing once. The TCR comes from a female donor with multiple sclerosis, enrolled in a pregnancy study. Source: CD8+ T cells from peripheral blood mononuclear cells, taken after pregnancy.

The CDR3, as DNA: TGTGCCAGCAGCCAAGAGAGCGCGGGGGGGCCGACAGATACGCAGTATTTT. Protein product: CASSQESAGGPTDTQYF. The chain has TRBV4-2 and TRBJ2-3, with 9 bases identical to TRBD2. CDR3 size: 17 residues. Germline assignment: CDR1 LGHNA and CDR2 YNFKEQ. The V and J ends lost 0 bases and 3 bases, in that order; junction bases with no gene match: 7.